A selection of T cell receptor beta chains follows, all from one sample in a study of shared clonotypes between healthy human individuals. Sequenced by immunoSEQ multiplex PCR; TCRdb stores in-frame clones only, minus some. Here the sample spans some 2 million clones, about 94% being singletons. The specimen was naive CD8+ T cells sorted from blood. The receptors were sampled from a man in his late teens or twenties in good health. The conserved cysteine and the conserved F or W are not part of the CDR3 here. Rows may omit the clone size; those that give it use once, few, many or a size class.

clone_size: .
v_call: TRBV11-3
j_call: TRBJ2-2
cdr3_aa: ASSALDSPNGELF

clone_size: .
v_call: TRBV27
j_call: TRBJ1-1
cdr3_aa: ASSPIDSTEAF

clone_size: .
v_call: TRBV7-2
j_call: TRBJ2-2
cdr3_aa: ATPSGMNTGELF

clone_size: .
v_call: TRBV7-9
j_call: TRBJ2-7
cdr3_aa: ASSFRDRGSGGGIYEQY

clone_size: once
v_call: TRBV30
j_call: TRBJ1-3
cdr3_aa: AWTAPTGRLAGNTIY

clone_size: .
v_call: TRBV27
j_call: TRBJ2-7
cdr3_aa: ASSLGPSYEQY

clone_size: .
v_call: TRBV7-9
j_call: TRBJ1-1
cdr3_aa: ASSLTPGQGMNTEAF

clone_size: .
v_call: TRBV11-2
j_call: TRBJ1-2
cdr3_aa: ASSLDGVGYT

clone_size: .
v_call: TRBV10-3
j_call: TRBJ1-2
cdr3_aa: AISVSDSLYGYT

clone_size: .
v_call: TRBV14
j_call: TRBJ2-7
cdr3_aa: ASDRGNDEQY

clone_size: once
v_call: TRBV29-1
j_call: TRBJ1-2
cdr3_aa: STEGQGDVLNYGYT

clone_size: once
v_call: TRBV4-1
j_call: TRBJ1-1
cdr3_aa: ASSQVPDLNTEAF

clone_size: .
v_call: TRBV5-1
j_call: TRBJ1-2
cdr3_aa: ASSLMSGGDYGYT

clone_size: .
v_call: TRBV10-2
j_call: TRBJ2-1
cdr3_aa: ASSAYSEGLGWEQF

clone_size: once
v_call: TRBV2
j_call: TRBJ1-1
cdr3_aa: ASSVPTEAF